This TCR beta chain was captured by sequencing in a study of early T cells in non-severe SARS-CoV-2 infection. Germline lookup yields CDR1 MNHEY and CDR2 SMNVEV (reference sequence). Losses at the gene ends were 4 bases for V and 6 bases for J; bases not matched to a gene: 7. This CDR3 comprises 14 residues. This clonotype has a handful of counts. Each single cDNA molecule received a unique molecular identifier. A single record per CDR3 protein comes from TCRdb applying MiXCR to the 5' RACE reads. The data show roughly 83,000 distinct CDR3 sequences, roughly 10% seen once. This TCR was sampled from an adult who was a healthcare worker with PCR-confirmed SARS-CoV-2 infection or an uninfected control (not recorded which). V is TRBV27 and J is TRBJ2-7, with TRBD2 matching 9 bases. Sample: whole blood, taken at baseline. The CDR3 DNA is TGTGCCAGCAGTTACGTAGCGGGAGAGCCCGAGCAGTACTTC. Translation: CASSYVAGEPEQYF.